This T cell receptor (beta chain) was recorded in a study of metastatic and nonmetastatic thyroid tumors. General study results and limits: Malignant thyroid tumors reportedly had TCR beta diversity that was significantly higher than in benign nodules, in blood and tumor.

The table lists this clone with many counts. Its antigen is undetermined. V was pared by 0 bases and J by 7 bases, with 4 bases of the junction left unmatched. Germline V gene data show CDR1 as MDHEN and CDR2 as SYDVKM. The CDR3 runs to 16 residues. In the authors' workflow: Construction of a distant-metastasis classifier for papillary thyroid cancer relied on CDR3 differences across clinicopathological groups. MiXCR re-clonotyped the PCR reads for TCRdb. The authors' filters were not applied to this entry. The table records 85,000 to 100,000 clones, roughly 13% of them present only once. Thyroid surgery was preceded by no treatment in any patient.

The TCR was taken from a female donor with papillary thyroid cancer or a benign thyroid nodule (not recorded which). Some clones in this sample may be carry-over from other donors' samples. Sequenced: blood. The V gene is TRBV28, the J gene TRBJ1-6; 9 bases align to TRBD1. The DNA for the CDR3 is TGTGCCAGCAGTTTATGGGAAGGGACAGGGAATTCACCCCTCCACTTT. Translated: CASSLWEGTGNSPLHF.